Reported below is one TCR beta chain. Its specificity is not known. Germline-derived CDR1 and CDR2 are SEHNR and FQNEAQ (reference sequence). The CDR3 spans 12 residues. The data stem from a study of CXCR3-negative and CXCR3-positive naive CD8 T cells. UMI labels and 5' RACE were used to prepare the TRB cDNA libraries. TCRdb reprocessed the 5' RACE reads; each CDR3 protein has one entry and no DNA is given. The clone table shows under 150,000 distinct CDR3 sequences, with the ten largest holding under 0.35%. Study-wide results and limits: Sequencing showed both naive subsets with comparably high diversity, and memory CD8+ cells much lower. More hydrophobic TRB CDR3s occurred in CXCR3-positive than in CXCR3-negative naive cells.

Within the CD8+ T cell compartment, naive cells were CD45RO-CCR7+CD27+CD95-. Sequencing was performed on naive CXCR3+ CD8+ T cells from blood. Noted subset: CD45RO-CCR7+CD27+CD95- naive CD8+ T cells expressing CXCR3 (TNR3+). The clonotype originates from a human donor in good health. Some clones in this sample may be carry-over from other donors' samples. The chain joins TRBV7-9 to TRBJ2-1; TCRdb selects TRBD2, and the lack of DNA leaves this call unchecked. The CDR3 region is CASSNRGYEQFF.